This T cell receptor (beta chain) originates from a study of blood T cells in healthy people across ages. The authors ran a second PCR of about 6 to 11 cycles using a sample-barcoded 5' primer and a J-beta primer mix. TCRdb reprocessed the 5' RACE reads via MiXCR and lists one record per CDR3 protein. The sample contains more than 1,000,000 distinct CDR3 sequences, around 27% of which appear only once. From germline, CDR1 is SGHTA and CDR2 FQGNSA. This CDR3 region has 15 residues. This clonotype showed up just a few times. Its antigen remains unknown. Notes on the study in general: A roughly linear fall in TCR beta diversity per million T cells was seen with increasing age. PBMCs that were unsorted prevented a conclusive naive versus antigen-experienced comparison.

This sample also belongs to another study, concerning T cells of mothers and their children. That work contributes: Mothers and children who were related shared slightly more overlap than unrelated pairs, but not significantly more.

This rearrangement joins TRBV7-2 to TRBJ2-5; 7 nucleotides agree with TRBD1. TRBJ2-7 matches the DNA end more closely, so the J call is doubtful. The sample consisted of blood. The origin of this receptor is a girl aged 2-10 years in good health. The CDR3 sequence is CASSHRTGDSYEQYF. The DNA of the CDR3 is TGTGCCAGCAGCCATCGGACAGGTGACTCCTACGAGCAGTACTTC.